The clone carrying this TCR beta chain turned up a few times. As originally analysed: Estimates of nucleated cell counts were drawn from the amplification of reference gene primers. Clones were read by immunoSEQ multiplex PCR, and TCRdb kept only the in-frame ones, dropping some. Clone size and the V and J calls come from that table; the DNA yielded D and trimming. The profile shows 97,000 or so clones, 70% to 85% of them singletons. This sample stems from a study of blood T cell repertoires in COVID-19. Study in general: T cells, B-cell-depleted T cells, or PBMCs supplied cDNA or gDNA.

Germline CDR1 KGHSH, CDR2 LQKENI. V was clipped by 4 bases and J by 4 bases; unmatched bases: 7. This CDR3 spans 15 amino acids. The V call is TRBV18, the J call TRBJ1-5; 7 nucleotides agree with TRBD1. The origin of this receptor is a man aged 65 to 85 with acute or convalescent COVID-19. Sequenced: peripheral blood. DNA of the CDR3: TGTGCCAGCTCACAAGGGACAGCCGAAAATCAGCCCCAGCATTTT. This sequence encodes CASSQGTAENQPQHF. The entire variable domain, with the rest obtained from reference TRBV18 and TRBJ1-5, is as follows: NAGVMQNPRHLVRRRGQEARLRCSPMKGHSHVYWYRQLPEEGLKFMVYLQKENIIDESGMPKERFSAEFPKEGPSILRIQQVVRGDSAAYFCASSQGTAENQPQHFGDGTRLSIL.